This T cell receptor beta chain was identified in a study of T-cell reconstitution after alpha-beta-depleted transplantation in children. Germline-derived CDR1 and CDR2 are SGHRS and YFSETQ. The ends were cut back, 1 base at V and 7 bases at J, with 12 bases in the middle. The CDR3 has 13 residues. The library targeted TCRbeta and was prepared with unique molecular identifiers. TCRdb re-called the PCR reads through MiXCR, storing one row per CDR3 protein. The table includes about 980,000 distinct CDR3 sequences, about 29% detected once. This clonotype originated in a boy under two years old who had a stem cell transplant for SCID, so the T cells may come from the graft donor. Source: PBMCs, mostly from graft donor cells, taken 360 days after TCRalphabeta/CD19-depleted stem cell transplant. The V and J genes are TRBV5-1 and TRBJ2-7; D is uncertain. The CDR3 loop reads CASSLIGSQEQYF. The CDR3 DNA follows: TGCGCCAGCAGCTTGATTGGAAGCCAAGAGCAGTACTTC. Together with reference TRBV5-1 and TRBJ2-7, the CDR3 gives the full variable domain: KAGVTQTPRYLIKTRGQQVTLSCSPISGHRSVSWYQQTPGQGLQFLFEYFSETQRNKGNFPGRFSGRQFSNSRSEMNVSTLELGDSALYLCASSLIGSQEQYFGPGTRLTVT.